A selection of T cell receptor beta chains follows, all from one sample in a study of blood T cell repertoires in COVID-19. The repertoire was sequenced with immunoSEQ multiplex PCR; TCRdb's copy has only in-frame clones and lacks some. Altogether about 330,000 clones are present, 70% to 90% being singletons, with the ten largest covering about 6%. What was sequenced was PBMCs or T cells enriched from blood (not recorded which). These receptors were taken from a woman under 40 who had recovered from COVID-19. CDR3s include the opening cysteine and the closing phenylalanine or tryptophan. The D gene is left open where the match is weak. For some rows the clone size is stated as once, few or many, or as a class when expanded; others skip it.

D: -
V: TRBV7-2
J: TRBJ1-4
size: -
CDR3: CASSSGQGTNEKLFF
DNA: TGTGCCAGCAGCTCCGGTCAGGGGACTAATGAAAAACTGTTTTTT

D: TRBD2
V: TRBV4-1
J: TRBJ2-7
size: once
CDR3: CASSQGTTAGFMAQPYEQYF
DNA: TGCGCCAGCAGCCAGGGGACGACAGCGGGGTTTATGGCTCAACCCTACGAGCAGTACTTC

D: -
V: TRBV5-5
J: TRBJ2-5
size: -
CDR3: CASSLVYGTYQETQYF
DNA: TGTGCCAGCAGCTTGGTTTATGGGACATACCAAGAGACCCAGTACTTC

D: TRBD1
V: TRBV9
J: TRBJ2-7
size: -
CDR3: CASSAGTGPSEQYF
DNA: TGTGCCAGCAGCGCCGGGACAGGCCCCTCAGAGCAGTACTTC

D: -
V: TRBV24-1
J: TRBJ2-5
size: -
CDR3: CATSAPGETQYF
DNA: TGTGCCACCAGTGCCCCAGGGGAGACCCAGTACTTC

D: TRBD1
V: TRBV7-2
J: TRBJ1-2
size: -
CDR3: CASSSGTGIHANYGYTF
DNA: TGTGCCAGCAGCTCTGGGACAGGCATCCACGCTAACTATGGCTACACCTTC

D: -
V: TRBV24-1
J: TRBJ2-2
size: -
CDR3: CATSDYGAGELFF
DNA: TGTGCCACCAGTGACTACGGGGCCGGGGAGCTGTTTTTT

D: TRBD2
V: TRBV18
J: TRBJ2-1
size: -
CDR3: CASSSWTSGGNEQFF
DNA: TGTGCCAGCTCATCCTGGACTAGCGGGGGCAATGAGCAGTTCTTC

D: -
V: TRBV5-5
J: TRBJ2-7
size: -
CDR3: CASSLVAGYEQYF
DNA: TGTGCCAGCAGCTTGGTTGCAGGGTACGAGCAGTACTTC

D: -
V: TRBV2
J: TRBJ2-5
size: -
CDR3: CASSSSSETQYF
DNA: TGTGCCAGCAGTTCCTCTTCGGAGACCCAGTACTTC

D: -
V: TRBV18
J: TRBJ2-7
size: -
CDR3: CASSLLMGGRDHEQYF
DNA: TGTGCCAGCTCACTCCTAATGGGGGGGCGCGATCACGAGCAGTACTTC

D: TRBD1
V: TRBV30
J: TRBJ1-2
size: -
CDR3: CAFPGTVRDGYTF
DNA: TGTGCCTTTCCCGGGACAGTACGAGATGGCTACACCTTC

D: -
V: TRBV13
J: TRBJ1-4
size: -
CDR3: CASRRGGSEKLFF
DNA: TGTGCCAGCAGGAGAGGGGGAAGTGAAAAACTGTTTTTT

D: -
V: TRBV6-2/TRBV6-3
J: TRBJ2-7
size: -
CDR3: CASSYSGPGNEQYF
DNA: TGTGCCAGCAGTTACTCCGGACCGGGGAACGAGCAGTACTTC

D: TRBD1
V: TRBV25-1
J: TRBJ1-1
size: -
CDR3: CASSSRQGNTEAFF
DNA: TGTGCCAGCAGCTCTCGACAGGGAAACACTGAAGCTTTCTTT

D: -
V: TRBV6-2/TRBV6-3
J: TRBJ2-7
size: -
CDR3: CASSRDRAEQYF
DNA: TGTGCCAGCAGTAGAGACAGAGCCGAGCAGTACTTC

D: -
V: TRBV12-3/TRBV12-4
J: TRBJ1-5
size: -
CDR3: CASSFLSNQPQHF
DNA: TGTGCCAGCAGTTTCCTTAGCAATCAGCCCCAGCATTTT

D: -
V: TRBV4-3
J: TRBJ2-2
size: -
CDR3: CASSPGGRAGELFF
DNA: TGCGCCAGCAGCCCCGGGGGTAGGGCCGGGGAGCTGTTTTTT

D: -
V: TRBV5-1
J: TRBJ2-3
size: -
CDR3: CASSLGVAGQITDTQYF
DNA: TGCGCCAGCAGCTTGGGGGTTGCGGGACAGATCACAGATACGCAGTATTTT

D: -
V: TRBV6-5
J: TRBJ1-2
size: -
CDR3: CASSYGPGGGTGGYTF
DNA: TGTGCCAGCAGTTACGGGCCTGGGGGGGGAACGGGTGGCTACACCTTC

D: TRBD1
V: TRBV9
J: TRBJ1-2
size: -
CDR3: CASSVGPGTGGGGYTF
DNA: TGTGCCAGCAGCGTCGGGCCCGGGACAGGGGGCGGTGGCTACACCTTC

D: -
V: TRBV3-1/TRBV3-2
J: TRBJ1-3
size: once
CDR3: CASSQVPGAGNTIYF
DNA: TGTGCCAGCAGCCAAGTCCCAGGGGCTGGAAACACCATATATTTT

D: -
V: TRBV9
J: TRBJ1-2
size: -
CDR3: CASSVAAGDYGYTF
DNA: TGTGCCAGCAGCGTAGCGGCGGGGGACTATGGCTACACCTTC

D: -
V: TRBV6-5
J: TRBJ1-5
size: -
CDR3: CASSKNRDSNQPQHF
DNA: TGTGCCAGCAGTAAAAACAGGGATAGCAATCAGCCCCAGCATTTT

D: TRBD1
V: TRBV6-2/TRBV6-3
J: TRBJ1-2
size: many
CDR3: CASSPKTQGAVHGYTF
DNA: TGTGCCAGCAGCCCTAAGACCCAGGGGGCAGTCCATGGCTACACCTTC

D: TRBD1
V: TRBV19
J: TRBJ2-2
size: -
CDR3: CASSIPGGSGELFF
DNA: TGTGCCAGTAGTATCCCAGGGGGCTCCGGGGAGCTGTTTTTT

D: -
V: TRBV6-5
J: TRBJ1-1
size: -
CDR3: CASSPRSTGEAFF
DNA: TGTGCCAGCAGCCCCCGGTCGACAGGTGAAGCTTTCTTT

D: -
V: TRBV15
J: TRBJ2-7
size: -
CDR3: CATRKGIYEQYF
DNA: TGTGCCACCAGGAAGGGGATTTACGAGCAGTACTTC

D: -
V: TRBV6-5
J: TRBJ2-6
size: -
CDR3: CASSTGSSGANVLTF
DNA: TGTGCCAGCAGTACAGGAAGCTCTGGGGCCAACGTCCTGACTTTC

D: -
V: TRBV19
J: TRBJ2-1
size: -
CDR3: CASSMMSSYNEQFF
DNA: TGTGCCAGTAGTATGATGAGCTCCTACAATGAGCAGTTCTTC

D: -
V: TRBV30
J: TRBJ2-5
size: -
CDR3: CAWSSIRRQFQETQYF
DNA: TGTGCCTGGAGTTCAATTCGAAGACAGTTCCAAGAGACCCAGTACTTC

D: -
V: TRBV30
J: TRBJ1-5
size: -
CDR3: CAWSGQGGQPQHF
DNA: TGTGCCTGGAGTGGGCAGGGTGGACAGCCCCAGCATTTT

D: TRBD2
V: TRBV7-9
J: TRBJ2-3
size: once
CDR3: CASSLTSGGADTQYF
DNA: TGTGCCAGCAGCTTGACAAGCGGGGGCGCCGATACGCAGTATTTT

D: -
V: TRBV2
J: TRBJ1-1
size: once
CDR3: CASSSQGNTEAFF
DNA: TGTGCCAGCAGTTCACAGGGGAACACTGAAGCTTTCTTT

D: TRBD1
V: TRBV30
J: TRBJ1-3
size: -
CDR3: CAWSVTGGEGNTIYF
DNA: TGTGCCTGGAGTGTAACAGGGGGCGAAGGAAACACCATATATTTT

D: TRBD1
V: TRBV5-6
J: TRBJ1-3
size: -
CDR3: CASSGDRGRNTIYF
DNA: TGTGCCAGCAGCGGCGACAGGGGGAGGAACACCATATATTTT